The source of this T cell receptor beta chain is a study of T cells in Graves' hyperthyroidism and ophthalmopathy. Study overall: Prior to any treatment, at the point of initial diagnosis, peripheral blood was collected.

As for this clonotype: Its antigen is unknown.

The V and J ends lost 2 bases and 6 bases, in that order; junction bases with no gene match: 6. The germline V gene encodes CDR1 SGHRS and CDR2 YFSETQ. The CDR3 has 14 residues. The study, taken as a whole, reports: Most clonotypes expanded in the thyroid (above 0.001) were also present in blood. With a median lead of approximately 6.4 months before onset, the model predicted ophthalmopathy.

RNA transcripts served as the template for amplifying TCR beta CDR3 regions. TCR CDR3 underwent first-round RT-PCR with the HTBI primer set. MiXCR, run by TCRdb on the multiplex PCR reads, gives a single entry per CDR3 protein. The data hold hundreds of thousands of distinct CDR3 sequences, with 13% observed a single time. This chain connects TRBV5-1 to TRBJ1-1; TRBD1 aligns across 8 bases. This clonotype was sampled from a woman between 18 and 29 years old with Graves' hyperthyroidism. The sequenced material came from blood. CDR3 sequence reads: CASSFNRGMAEAFF. The CDR3 nucleotides read TGCGCCAGCAGCTTTAACAGGGGGATGGCTGAAGCTTTCTTT.